A single sample gave rise to the 14 T cell receptor beta chains below, sequenced in a study of neurological immune-mediated disorders. TCRdb ran MiXCR on the 5' RACE reads and lists one entry per CDR3 protein. The table shows about 120,000 distinct CDR3 sequences, with 3% to 3.5% occurring only once. Input material: PBMCs. The receptors derive from a woman aged 25 to 39 with multiple sclerosis.

Ten or more counts support this clonotype. This chain joins TRBV7-2 and TRBJ2-1; D unresolved. Between the trimmed V and J ends, which lost 1 base and 5 bases, there was a span of 15 bases. Germline CDR1 reads SGHTA; CDR2 reads FQGNSA. CDR3 length equals 16 residues. The CDR3 is CASSLDGLSRNNEQFF. The CDR3 DNA is TGTGCCAGCAGCTTAGACGGCCTCAGCCGGAACAATGAGCAGTTCTTC. Full variable domain (remainder filled in from reference TRBV7-2 and TRBJ2-1): GAGVSQSPSNKVTEKGKDVELRCDPISGHTALYWYRQSLGQGLEFLIYFQGNSAPDKSGLPSDRFSAERTGGSVSTLTIQRTQQEDSAVYLCASSLDGLSRNNEQFFGPGTRLTVL.

Many counts were recorded for this clonotype. The V gene is TRBV15, the J gene TRBJ2-7; TRBD2 might be the D (6 bases). The CDR3 contains 15 residues. Germline V gives CDR1 LNHNV, CDR2 YYDKDF (reference sequence). Trimming removed 7 bases from V and 1 base from J, with 17 bases in between. CDR3 nucleotides: TGTGCCACCACCTACGGGGGAGCGACTTCCTACGAGCAGTACTTC. Encoded protein: CATTYGGATSYEQYF. The full variable domain, in which reference TRBV15 and TRBJ2-7 provide the parts outside the CDR3, is DAMVIQNPRYQVTQFGKPVTLSCSQTLNHNVMYWYQQKSSQAPKLLFHYYDKDFNNEADTPDNFQSRRPNTSFCFLDIRSPGLGDTAMYLCATTYGGATSYEQYFGPGTRLTVT.

This clonotype was observed many times. The chain employs TRBV20-1 and TRBJ1-6, with TRBD1 as a possible D gene (6 bases). The V end lost 3 bases, the J end lost 1 base, and 10 bases lay between the germline ends. The CDR3 is made up of 15 amino acids. Germline CDR1 reads DFQATT; CDR2 reads SNEGSKA (reference sequence). CDR3 sequence reads: CSASAGASYNSPLHF. The CDR3 nucleotides read TGCAGTGCTAGTGCAGGGGCATCCTATAATTCACCCCTCCACTTT.

The V gene is TRBV5-1, the J gene TRBJ2-7, with a tentative D call TRBD2 (6 bases). The CDR3 is 14 amino acids. Germline assignment: CDR1 SGHRS and CDR2 YFSETQ. Trimming stripped 1 base from V and 2 bases from J, with 10 bases between. The CDR3 sequence: CASSLLREAYEQYF. CDR3 sequence (DNA): TGCGCCAGCAGCTTGCTGAGGGAGGCCTACGAGCAGTACTTC.

At least ten counts were recorded for this clonotype. The chain links TRBV29-1 to TRBJ2-1; the match to TRBD1 covers 11 bases. The CDR3 spans 14 residues. V lost 5 bases, J lost 10 bases, and 10 bases stayed unmatched. The V gene's germline CDR1 is SQVTM and CDR2 ANQGSEA. This CDR3 reads CSVSPGTGGTEQFF. CDR3 DNA sequence: TGCAGCGTTTCCCCCGGGACAGGGGGTACGGAGCAGTTCTTC.

The sample holds many counts of this clonotype. The genes are TRBV6-5 and TRBJ1-5, with 7 positions matching TRBD1. Germline lookup yields CDR1 MNHEY and CDR2 SVGAGI. Losses at the gene ends were 6 bases for V and 3 bases for J; bases not matched to a gene: 2. This CDR3 has 13 amino acids. The CDR3 sequence is CASRTGYNQPQHF. In DNA form, the CDR3 reads TGTGCCAGCAGGACAGGGTACAATCAGCCCCAGCATTTT.

This clonotype occurred many times. The chain carries TRBV20-1 and TRBJ2-1; D remains unclear. The germline V gene has CDR1 DFQATT and CDR2 SNEGSKA (reference sequence). CDR3 length: 14 amino acids. Trimming cost V 6 bases and J 5 bases, with 17 bases left between them. In DNA, the CDR3 is TGCAGTGCAACCACTAATCCCGGACACAATGAGCAGTTCTTC. It is translated as CSATTNPGHNEQFF.

This clonotype was observed at least ten times. The genes are TRBV12-3 or TRBV12-4 and TRBJ2-7; tentative D call: TRBD2 (6 bases). This CDR3 has 14 residues. V was pared by 6 bases and J by 1 base, with 13 bases between. The CDR3 coding sequence is TGTGCCAGCAGAGTCCTCGGGGGTTCCTACGAGCAGTACTTC. It is translated as CASRVLGGSYEQYF.

This clonotype came up many times. V and J are TRBV4-1 and TRBJ1-1; D not certain. V lost 4 bases, J lost 3 bases, and 15 bases lay in between. The CDR3 length is 15 residues. Germline V gene data show CDR1 as MGHRA and CDR2 as YSYEKL. The CDR3 here is CASSPHEGVDTEAFF. The CDR3 DNA sequence: TGCGCCAGCAGCCCCCACGAGGGCGTGGACACTGAAGCTTTCTTT.

This clonotype was recorded many times. The chain combines TRBV5-1 with TRBJ2-3; 12 bases are shared with TRBD2. Germline lookup yields CDR1 SGHRS and CDR2 YFSETQ. The CDR3 has 16 amino acids. Trimming at V came to 4 bases and at J to 2 bases, leaving 5 bases not matched to a gene. CDR3 region: CASSEGLAGTTDTQYF. The CDR3 bases are TGCGCCAGCAGCGAGGGACTAGCGGGTACCACAGATACGCAGTATTTT. Combining the CDR3 with reference TRBV5-1 and TRBJ2-3 gives the whole variable domain KAGVTQTPRYLIKTRGQQVTLSCSPISGHRSVSWYQQTPGQGLQFLFEYFSETQRNKGNFPGRFSGRQFSNSRSEMNVSTLELGDSALYLCASSEGLAGTTDTQYFGPGTRLTVL.

This clonotype was counted at least ten times. The gene calls are TRBV5-1 and TRBJ2-7; weak D call: TRBD2 (5 bases). The CDR3 consists of 14 residues. Deletions cut 7 bases from V and 3 bases from J, with 17 bases between. Per the germline V gene, CDR1 is SGHRS and CDR2 is YFSETQ. This CDR3 is CASHLGFGGYEQYF. The CDR3 DNA sequence: TGCGCCAGCCATTTAGGGTTTGGAGGCTACGAGCAGTACTTC.

This clonotype was seen ten or more times. V is TRBV19 and J is TRBJ1-2, with D unclear. Per the germline V gene, CDR1 is LNHDA and CDR2 is SQIVND (reference sequence). This CDR3 is built from 14 residues. The germline V and J ends were trimmed by 0 bases and 6 bases, with 11 bases remaining between them. The CDR3 DNA reads as TGTGCCAGTAGTATAGACCTGGGCAGCGATGGCTACACCTTC. Residues: CASSIDLGSDGYTF.

This clonotype was counted ten times or more. The rearrangement joins TRBV11-2 to TRBJ2-1; 10 bases fit TRBD1. V shed 2 bases, J shed 8 bases, and the junction held 6 bases outside the gene matches. Germline assignment: CDR1 SGHAT and CDR2 FQNNGV. The CDR3 runs to 15 residues. This CDR3 reads CASSLIGTGEDEQFF. For the CDR3, the DNA is TGTGCCAGCAGCTTAATCGGGACAGGGGAGGATGAGCAGTTCTTC.

This clonotype was detected ten times or more. The chain couples TRBV5-1 to TRBJ1-1; TRBD1 matches 7 bases. This CDR3 region has 15 residues. J gave up 5 bases and V 4 bases, and 11 bases lay outside the gene matches. Per germline, CDR1 SGHRS and CDR2 YFSETQ. This CDR3 reads CASSEGAGVGTEAFF. CDR3 DNA: TGCGCCAGCAGCGAGGGGGCTGGAGTAGGTACTGAAGCTTTCTTT.